This TCR beta chain was recovered during a study of control samples from healthy donors and cancer patients. The assay was immunoSEQ multiplex PCR, and TCRdb's table has in-frame clones only and misses some. The table has around 90,000 clones, roughly 84% seen once. J gave up 5 bases and V 6 bases, and 7 bases lay outside the gene matches. CDR1 and CDR2 (germline): KGHSH, LQKENI. The CDR3 length is 15 residues. The sequenced material came from blood. The chain carries TRBV18 and TRBJ1-1, with 12 nucleotides matching TRBD1. The clonotype was recovered from a woman in her 40s in good health. DNA of the CDR3: TGTGCCAGCTCCCGGGACAGGGGGCTAGGGACTGAAGCTTTCTTT. Translation: CASSRDRGLGTEAFF. Combining the CDR3 with reference TRBV18 and TRBJ1-1 gives the whole variable domain NAGVMQNPRHLVRRRGQEARLRCSPMKGHSHVYWYRQLPEEGLKFMVYLQKENIIDESGMPKERFSAEFPKEGPSILRIQQVVRGDSAAYFCASSRDRGLGTEAFFGQGTRLTVV.